This is a list of T cell receptor beta chains from one sample in a study of T cells in Graves' hyperthyroidism and ophthalmopathy. TCRdb independently ran MiXCR on the multiplex PCR reads; one entry per CDR3 protein. The data hold about 400,000 distinct CDR3 sequences, with 15% observed a single time. The sequenced material came from blood. Every receptor here comes from a woman aged 25 to 39 with Graves' hyperthyroidism. Each CDR3 is given with its conserved first and last residue. The order of the fields is J gene, V gene, CDR3 protein.

TRBJ1-3 | TRBV15 | CATRTGSGNTIYF
TRBJ2-7 | TRBV29-1 | CSVEHSAAEQYF
TRBJ2-7 | TRBV3-1 | CASSQVLLAGSYEQYF
TRBJ2-2 | TRBV20-1 | CSARPSGSVTGELFF
TRBJ2-3 | TRBV7-2 | CASSLARGQSTDTQYF
TRBJ2-7 | TRBV5-6 | CASSRPGTGINEQYF
TRBJ1-2 | TRBV28 | CASEGNYGYTF
TRBJ2-7 | TRBV19 | CASSMYPPGAYEQYF
TRBJ2-2 | TRBV6-2/TRBV6-3 | CASSTGLPGELFF
TRBJ2-7 | TRBV6-1 | CASRETYEQYF
TRBJ2-4 | TRBV19 | CASSMEDIQYF
TRBJ1-5 | TRBV24-1 | CATSDRTGNSNQPQHF
TRBJ2-1 | TRBV12-3/TRBV12-4 | CASNRGGNEQFF
TRBJ2-5 | TRBV9 | CASSVKGQGQETQYF
TRBJ2-2 | TRBV24-1 | CATSDLDGQGNTGELFF
TRBJ1-5 | TRBV4-2 | CASSQGTNSNQPQHF
TRBJ2-3 | TRBV12-3/TRBV12-4 | CASSLDYPTDTQYF
TRBJ2-7 | TRBV27 | CAGSWTGSVYEQYF
TRBJ2-1 | TRBV7-6 | CASSLALGNEQFF
TRBJ2-1 | TRBV20-1 | CSATGLAGEPFF
TRBJ2-1 | TRBV10-1 | CASSESPLREQFF
TRBJ1-6 | TRBV4-1 | CASSRQTPDAEPLHF
TRBJ2-5 | TRBV20-1 | CSARPDRGVHQETQYF
TRBJ1-2 | TRBV18 | CASSHGTGNNYGYTF
TRBJ2-7 | TRBV9 | CASSVEAGGFYEQYF
TRBJ1-2 | TRBV5-1 | CASRRAPTGDGYTF
TRBJ2-2 | TRBV28 | CASSLSGRGGELFF
TRBJ2-5 | TRBV7-6 | CASSLSGGYQETQYF
TRBJ2-3 | TRBV5-1 | CASSPRTSGSGDTQYF
TRBJ1-2 | TRBV24-1 | CATRGTGENYGYTF
TRBJ2-5 | TRBV6-6 | CASSYYSYQETQYF
TRBJ2-2 | TRBV28 | CASSRTGGANTGELFF
TRBJ2-2 | TRBV20-1 | CSARDRRHYTGELFF
TRBJ2-7 | TRBV11-2 | CASSSLSAGVVYEQYF
TRBJ1-6 | TRBV9 | CASSVNRGFLYNSPLHF
TRBJ2-7 | TRBV6-2/TRBV6-3 | CAGRQGGGVGGSYEQYF
TRBJ2-3 | TRBV3-1 | CASSPTIAGGLTDTQYF
TRBJ1-4 | TRBV19 | CASSTSRHNEKLFF
TRBJ2-2 | TRBV6-4 | CASRPGTAFTGELFF
TRBJ2-1 | TRBV7-6 | CASSSGLASYNEQFF
TRBJ2-3 | TRBV7-9 | CASSLNSADTQYF
TRBJ2-1 | TRBV20-1 | CSARAWEGASYNEQFF
TRBJ1-5 | TRBV20-1 | CSANRGDSNQPQHF
TRBJ2-7 | TRBV4-1 | CASSLDYRDRPYEQYF
TRBJ2-1 | TRBV18 | CASSPSTSGADEQFF
TRBJ1-2 | TRBV6-1 | CASTKAVGSGYTF
TRBJ2-7 | TRBV7-9 | CASSLGSSGSGGEQYF
TRBJ2-1 | TRBV12-3/TRBV12-4 | CACRTSGRESYNEQFF
TRBJ2-7 | TRBV24-1 | CATGDPTGTADEQYF
TRBJ2-3 | TRBV7-3 | CASSLGRGGRAGGTDTQYF
TRBJ2-2 | TRBV5-1 | CASSLGRGTGELFF
TRBJ2-3 | TRBV19 | CASAPLNTISDTQYF
TRBJ2-5 | TRBV6-1 | CASSGLAGSETQYF
TRBJ1-5 | TRBV4-1 | CASSYGQTNQPQHF
TRBJ2-7 | TRBV15 | CATSRELQGTSGTYEQYF
TRBJ2-3 | TRBV19 | CASSTDRGTQYF
TRBJ1-5 | TRBV10-3 | CAISAGGNQPQHF
TRBJ2-3 | TRBV14 | CASSQLAWYTDTQYF
TRBJ2-1 | TRBV9 | CASSTPPGAEQFF
TRBJ1-2 | TRBV30 | CAWSHGGALGYTF